This entry features one T cell receptor (beta chain) sequence. Its cognate antigen is unknown. Clones were sequenced by immunoSEQ multiplex PCR, and TCRdb holds only the in-frame ones, with some missing. The sample yields 2 million to 2.5 million clones, around 95% seen once. The trim removed 9 bases at V and 3 bases at J, leaving 10 bases unmatched. This CDR3 is built from 16 residues. CDR1 and CDR2 (germline): SNHLY, FYNNEI. Every contributor of samples was a Caucasian grown-up residing in Nashville, Tennessee. This sample was included in a study of shared clonotypes between healthy human individuals. The study, taken as a whole, reports: The study drew on few donors, limiting represented genetic and exposure-history diversity. Rarefaction gave evidence that sorted-subset sequencing remained incomplete despite large depth.

Sequenced: naive CD4+ T cells sorted from blood. As for subset: CD45RA+ positively selected. The chain couples TRBV2 to TRBJ2-6; 8 bases fit TRBD1. The TCR was taken from a man younger than 35 in good health. The CDR3 DNA is TGTGCCAGACTCGCAGGGGGCGCAAATGGGGCCAACGTCCTGACTTTC. It is translated as CARLAGGANGANVLTF.